The next 22 T cell receptor beta chains were all read from a single sample in a study of CD8 T cells in Susac syndrome. cDNA came from roughly 0.47 to 1 ug RNA primed by random hexamers. MiXCR, run by TCRdb on the immunoSEQ multiplex PCR reads, gives a single entry per CDR3 protein. The data contain some 200,000 distinct CDR3 sequences, approximately 95% of them singletons. The sample comprised CD8+ T cells from PBMCs. The receptors were gathered from a human donor with Susac syndrome.

CDR3 sequence (DNA): TGTGCCAGCAGCGTCAGGGTGGGCAATCAGCCCCAGCATTTT. As protein: CASSVRVGNQPQHF. The chain recombines TRBV7-8 with TRBJ1-5; a weak D match, TRBD1 (5 bases). Germline CDR1 and CDR2: SGHVS and FQNEAQ. The CDR3 totals 14 residues. Trimming removed 5 bases from V and 2 bases from J, with 10 bases in between.

V is TRBV9 and J is TRBJ2-7; 7 nucleotides match TRBD1. Germline values: CDR1 SGDLS, CDR2 YYNGEE. V lost 4 bases, J lost 4 bases, and 11 bases stayed unmatched. This CDR3 region has 15 residues. CDR3 sequence (DNA): TGTGCCAGCAGCAATGGACAGGCCGGACAATACGAGCAGTACTTC. Its protein product is CASSNGQAGQYEQYF.

The chain is built from TRBV7-9 and TRBJ2-5; weak D call: TRBD1 (5 bases). Trimming left V 5 bases short and J 0 bases short, with 7 bases between. The CDR3 covers 13 residues. Per germline, CDR1 SEHNR and CDR2 FQNEAQ (reference sequence). CDR3 sequence (DNA): TGTGCCAGCAGCCGGACACACCAAGAGACCCAGTACTTC. Translated, it gives CASSRTHQETQYF.

The chain uses TRBV5-6 and TRBJ2-1; D is perhaps TRBD2 (6 bases). CDR1 SGHDT and CDR2 YYEEEE come from the germline V gene. CDR3 size: 15 residues. Trimming pared 0 bases from V and 8 bases from J, leaving 15 bases between. The CDR3 spells CASSLATGLSDEQFF. The CDR3 DNA sequence: TGTGCCAGCAGCTTGGCGACCGGACTATCCGATGAGCAGTTCTTC.

This clonotype was picked up a small number of times. The J gene is TRBJ1-1, the V gene TRBV6-5; no reliable D call. Trimming cost V 0 bases and J 7 bases, with 3 bases left between them. This CDR3 spans 11 amino acids. Germline V lookup: CDR1 MNHEY, CDR2 SVGAGI. DNA for the CDR3: TGTGCCAGCAGTTACTCGTATGAAGCTTTCTTT. It specifies CASSYSYEAFF.

The gene calls are TRBV7-6 and TRBJ2-5; the D gene is possibly TRBD1 (5 bases). The germline gives CDR1 SGHVS, CDR2 FNYEAQ. The CDR3 has 15 amino acids. Between the trimmed V and J ends, which lost 2 bases and 1 base, there was a span of 11 bases. The CDR3 nucleotides are TGTGCCAGCAGCTTACTCCTAGGGGCCCAAGAGACCCAGTACTTC. This encodes CASSLLLGAQETQYF.

The rearrangement joins TRBV5-4 to TRBJ1-6, with 8 bases lining up with TRBD1. The CDR3 sequence is 14 residues long. Germline CDR1 SGHNT, CDR2 YYREEE (reference sequence). Unmatched junction bases numbered 7, after V lost 4 bases and J lost 10 bases. The CDR3 reads CASSDPTGVSPLHF. The DNA for the CDR3 is TGTGCCAGCAGCGATCCGACAGGGGTCTCACCCCTCCACTTT.

This chain joins TRBV19 and TRBJ2-3; possible D gene TRBD2, 6 bases. The length of the CDR3 is 16 residues. Trimming took 6 bases from V and 2 from J, leaving 18 bases between them. CDR1 is LNHDA, CDR2 SQIVND, per germline (reference sequence). The CDR3 here is CASRGAGPEPTDTQYF. CDR3 in DNA: TGTGCCAGTAGAGGAGCGGGCCCTGAACCCACAGATACGCAGTATTTT.

V usage is TRBV6-5 and J usage is TRBJ1-1; the match to TRBD1 covers 8 bases. There are 15 residues in the CDR3. CDR1 is MNHEY and CDR2 is SVGAGI in the germline V gene. With V trimmed by 6 bases and J by 0 bases, 6 bases remained unmatched. The CDR3 spells CASRRQGTMNTEAFF. CDR3 in DNA: TGTGCCAGCAGACGACAGGGGACCATGAACACTGAAGCTTTCTTT.

The chain has TRBV15 and TRBJ2-3; TRBD1 aligns across 8 bases. Germline CDR1 is LNHNV and CDR2 is YYDKDF (reference sequence). J gave up 5 bases and V 0 bases, and 4 bases lay outside the gene matches. The CDR3 contains 15 residues. CDR3 residues: CATSRDDRGRDTQYF. The CDR3 nucleotides are TGTGCCACCAGCAGAGATGACAGGGGCCGAGATACGCAGTATTTT.

The chain links TRBV6-5 to TRBJ2-7, with TRBD1 as a possible D gene (5 bases). The germline V gene has CDR1 MNHEY and CDR2 SVGAGI. The V end lost 10 bases, the J end lost 3 bases, and 22 bases lay between the germline ends. The CDR3 spans 15 residues. The CDR3 reads CATKPTDTQVYEQYF. The CDR3 DNA sequence: TGTGCCACCAAACCTACAGACACACAGGTCTACGAGCAGTACTTC.

The chain carries TRBV4-1 and TRBJ2-1; possibly TRBD2 for D (6 bases). The V gene's germline CDR1 is MGHRA and CDR2 YSYEKL. The CDR3 is made up of 16 amino acids. Deletions cut 2 bases from V and 0 bases from J, with 11 bases between. CDR3 protein: CASSQNAGYSYNEQFF. In DNA form, the CDR3 reads TGCGCCAGCAGCCAAAATGCGGGGTACTCCTACAATGAGCAGTTCTTC.

The CDR3 DNA is TGTGCCAGCAGTATCGGGACTAGCGGGGGGGGCGAGCAGTACTTC. The encoded protein is CASSIGTSGGGEQYF. The chain employs TRBV6-5 and TRBJ2-7; 16 nucleotides match TRBD2. Trimming at V came to 5 bases and at J to 6 bases, leaving 4 bases not matched to a gene. Germline V gene sequence: CDR1 MNHEY, CDR2 SVGAGI. This CDR3 region has 15 residues.

V and J are TRBV4-1 and TRBJ1-5, with no clear D. Trimming removed 1 base at V and 0 bases at J, with 13 bases between. The CDR3 has 17 residues. CDR1 and CDR2 from the germline V gene are MGHRA and YSYEKL. The CDR3 DNA reads TGCGCCAGCAGCCAAGCCCCCCTTGCGCATAGCAATCAGCCCCAGCATTTT. Its translation is CASSQAPLAHSNQPQHF.

This clonotype was seen just once. J is TRBJ2-6 and V is TRBV7-9; possibly TRBD1 for D (5 bases). This CDR3 comprises 15 residues. The ends were cut back, 2 bases at V and 3 bases at J, with 8 bases in the middle. Germline V gene sequence: CDR1 SEHNR, CDR2 FQNEAQ (reference sequence). The CDR3 sequence is CASSLQGNGANVLTF. The CDR3 DNA reads as TGTGCCAGCAGCTTACAGGGAAATGGGGCCAACGTCCTGACTTTC.

The chain employs TRBV7-9 and TRBJ2-3; no clear D gene. Germline CDR1 is SEHNR and CDR2 is FQNEAQ (reference sequence). This CDR3 spans 12 amino acids. The V end was cut by 4 bases, the J end by 2 bases, with 4 bases between. The DNA for the CDR3 is TGTGCCAGCAGCTGGAACACAGATACGCAGTATTTT. As protein: CASSWNTDTQYF.

This chain links TRBV28 with TRBJ2-7; D is perhaps TRBD2 (6 bases). The CDR3 loop spans 14 amino acids. CDR1 MDHEN and CDR2 SYDVKM come from the germline V gene. V was cut by 7 bases and J by 0 bases, with 13 bases left in between. The DNA of the CDR3 is TGTGCCAGCACCGAAACGGGACTCTCCTACGAGCAGTACTTC. It codes for CASTETGLSYEQYF.

The rearrangement links TRBV5-4 to TRBJ2-2; no definite D call. The CDR3 runs 12 residues. Germline CDR1 SGHNT, CDR2 YYREEE (reference sequence). Trimming removed 1 base at V and 7 bases at J, with 5 bases between. Written as DNA, the CDR3 is TGTGCCAGCAGCTTGCTGCTCGGGGAGCTGTTTTTT. The encoded protein is CASSLLLGELFF.

The genes are TRBV10-3 and TRBJ1-2; D call uncertain. The CDR3 contains 12 residues. Looked up from germline, CDR1 is ENHRY and CDR2 is SYGVKD. Trimming shortened V by 6 bases and J by 2 bases, and 7 bases separated the two germline ends. CDR3 in amino acids: CAISQDNYGYTF. The CDR3 coding sequence is TGTGCCATCAGCCAGGACAACTATGGCTACACCTTC.

The chain joins TRBV2 to TRBJ2-3, with D perhaps matching TRBD1 or TRBD2 (5 bases each). V was trimmed by 9 bases and J by 6 bases, leaving 10 bases between them. The CDR3 consists of 11 residues. Per the germline V gene, CDR1 is SNHLY and CDR2 is FYNNEI. As DNA, the CDR3 is TGTGCCAGGGGGGATGGCGATACGCAGTATTTT. Residues: CARGDGDTQYF.

The chain employs TRBV7-9 and TRBJ2-4; 10 bases match TRBD2. Trimming cost V 5 bases and J 4 bases; bases outside gene matches: 8. This CDR3 has 16 residues. Germline V gene data show CDR1 as SEHNR and CDR2 as FQNEAQ (reference sequence). Here the CDR3 DNA reads TGTGCCAGCAGCGATACCGGGACTAGCGATAAAAACATTCAGTACTTC. Translation gives CASSDTGTSDKNIQYF. Full variable domain (rest looked up from reference TRBV7-9 and TRBJ2-4): DTGVSQNPRHKITKRGQNVTFRCDPISEHNRLYWYRQTLGQGPEFLTYFQNEAQLEKSRLLSDRFSAERPKGSFSTLEIQRTEQGDSAMYLCASSDTGTSDKNIQYFGAGTRLSVL.

The gene calls are TRBV5-6 and TRBJ1-4; 7 bases map to TRBD1. This CDR3 contains 15 residues. In germline, CDR1 is SGHDT, CDR2 YYEEEE. After removal of 3 bases from V and 5 bases from J, the junction contained 7 bases not matched to a gene. The CDR3 spells CASSWGQFTNEKLFF. The CDR3 DNA reads TGTGCCAGCAGCTGGGGACAGTTTACGAATGAAAAACTGTTTTTT. Combining the CDR3 with reference TRBV5-6 and TRBJ1-4 gives the whole variable domain DAGVTQSPTHLIKTRGQQVTLRCSPKSGHDTVSWYQQALGQGPQFIFQYYEEEERQRGNFPDRFSGHQFPNYSSELNVNALLLGDSALYLCASSWGQFTNEKLFFGSGTQLSVL.